Listed below are T cell receptor beta chains from one sample, sequenced in a study of blood T cell repertoires in COVID-19. Only in-frame clones appear in the TCRdb table, and some are missing; sequencing was by immunoSEQ multiplex PCR. The sample includes 200,000 or so clones, approximately 82% of them seen just once. Sequenced input: peripheral blood. These receptors all come from a middle-aged man who had recovered from COVID-19. Both conserved end residues are part of each CDR3. The order of the fields is V gene, J gene, clone size, D gene, CDR3 protein, CDR3 DNA. The D gene is left open where the match is weak. The size entry is marked missing in some rows and otherwise reads once, few, many or a size class.

TRBV5-6	TRBJ2-5	-	TRBD1	CASSPGQGVETQYF	TGTGCCAGCAGCCCGGGACAGGGTGTTGAGACCCAGTACTTC
TRBV30	TRBJ2-6	-	-	CAWQSGRGAPGANVLTF	TGTGCCTGGCAAAGCGGCAGGGGGGCACCTGGGGCCAACGTCCTGACTTTC
TRBV7-9	TRBJ2-1	-	-	CASSLALGSDEQFF	TGTGCCAGCAGCTTAGCGCTAGGGAGCGATGAGCAGTTCTTC
TRBV6-5	TRBJ1-6	-	-	CASSYSAAKDYSPLHF	TGTGCCAGCAGTTACTCGGCGGCCAAGGACTACTCACCCCTCCACTTT
TRBV7-9	TRBJ1-1	-	TRBD1	CASSQWDRGPNTEAFF	TGTGCCAGCAGCCAATGGGACAGGGGGCCAAACACTGAAGCTTTCTTT
TRBV5-1	TRBJ1-1	-	-	CASSPDRTNTEAFF	TGCGCCAGCAGCCCAGACAGGACGAACACTGAAGCTTTCTTT
TRBV7-7	TRBJ1-1	-	-	CASSPGYGNTEAFF	TGTGCCAGCAGCCCGGGTTACGGGAACACTGAAGCTTTCTTT
TRBV19	TRBJ2-5	-	TRBD1	CASKDGTGEETQYF	TGTGCCAGTAAGGACGGGACAGGGGAAGAGACCCAGTACTTC
TRBV24-1	TRBJ2-2	-	TRBD2	CATSGTSGISVGSNTGELFF	TGTGCCACCTCCGGGACTAGCGGGATATCGGTCGGGTCGAACACCGGGGAGCTGTTTTTT
TRBV5-1	TRBJ1-2	-	TRBD1	CASSVQSPGQGTYGYTF	TGCGCCAGCAGCGTCCAGAGTCCGGGACAGGGGACCTATGGCTACACCTTC
TRBV19	TRBJ1-5	once	-	CASSIDGGENQPQHF	TGTGCCAGTAGTATAGATGGGGGGGAAAATCAGCCCCAGCATTTT
TRBV7-2	TRBJ1-1	-	-	CASSYPLRGRGNTEAFF	TGTGCCAGCAGTTATCCTTTACGGGGCAGGGGGAACACTGAAGCTTTCTTT
TRBV4-3	TRBJ2-1	-	-	CASSQDLGGTYNEQFF	TGCGCCAGCAGCCAAGATCTGGGGGGAACCTACAATGAGCAGTTCTTC
TRBV3-1/TRBV3-2	TRBJ2-7	-	TRBD2	CASSQDREDPAVF	TGTGCCAGCAGCCAAGATCGGGAGGACCCCGCTGTGTTC
TRBV14	TRBJ2-5	-	-	CASSRGGAQETQYF	TGTGCCAGCAGCCGAGGCGGTGCGCAGGAGACCCAGTACTTC
TRBV30	TRBJ1-6	-	-	CAWSSGRFNSPLHF	TGTGCCTGGAGTTCCGGCAGGTTTAATTCACCCCTCCACTTT
TRBV4-1	TRBJ2-3	-	-	CASRAAANLPDTQYF	TGCGCCAGCAGAGCGGCGGCTAACCTTCCTGATACGCAGTATTTT
TRBV7-9	TRBJ1-2	-	TRBD1	CASRDRGGYTF	TGTGCCAGCAGGGACAGGGGTGGCTACACCTTC
TRBV5-1	TRBJ2-3	once	TRBD2	CASSLLLAGGLDTQYF	TGCGCCAGCAGCTTGTTACTAGCGGGGGGTTTAGATACGCAGTATTTT
TRBV3-1/TRBV3-2	TRBJ2-3	-	-	CASSVSDTQYF	TGTGCCAGCAGTGTATCAGATACGCAGTATTTT
TRBV3-1/TRBV3-2	TRBJ2-2	once	-	CASSQFAGPGELFF	TGTGCCAGCAGCCAGTTCGCGGGTCCCGGGGAGCTGTTTTTT
TRBV30	TRBJ2-7	-	-	CAWSVLAPGEQYF	TGTGCCTGGAGTGTCCTCGCGCCAGGCGAGCAGTACTTC